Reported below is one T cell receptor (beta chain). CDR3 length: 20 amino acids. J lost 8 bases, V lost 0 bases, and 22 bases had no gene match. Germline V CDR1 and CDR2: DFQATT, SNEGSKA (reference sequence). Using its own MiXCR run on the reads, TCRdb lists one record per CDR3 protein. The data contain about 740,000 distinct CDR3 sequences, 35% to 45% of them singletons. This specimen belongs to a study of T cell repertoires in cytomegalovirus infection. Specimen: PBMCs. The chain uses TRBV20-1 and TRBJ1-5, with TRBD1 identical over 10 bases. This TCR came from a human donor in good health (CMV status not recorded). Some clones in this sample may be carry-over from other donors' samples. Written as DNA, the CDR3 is TGCAGTGCTAGAGAATCGGCGGGGACAGGGGTATTGGCGTGGATAAAGCCCCAGCATTTT. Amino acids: CSARESAGTGVLAWIKPQHF.